Listed below are T cell receptor beta chains from one sample, sequenced in a study of CD8 T cells in Susac syndrome. TCRdb reprocessed the immunoSEQ multiplex PCR reads via MiXCR and lists one record per CDR3 protein. The repertoire has over 95,000 distinct CDR3 sequences, around 93% of them found once; the top ten carry around 0.12%. The sample was CD8+ T cells from PBMCs. All receptors derive from a human donor in good health. The CDR3 runs from the conserved cysteine through the conserved F or W. Fields, in order: V gene, clone size, D gene, J gene, CDR3 protein, CDR3 DNA. D genes are given only for firm matches. A clone size is listed for some rows: how often the clone was seen (once, few, many), or a class if it is expanded.

v_call: TRBV7-2; clone_size: once; d_call: .; j_call: TRBJ2-3; cdr3_aa: CASSSMGLGGTDTQYF; cdr3_nt: TGTGCCAGCAGCTCAATGGGACTGGGCGGAACAGATACGCAGTATTTT
v_call: TRBV25-1; clone_size: .; d_call: TRBD2; j_call: TRBJ2-2; cdr3_aa: CASSPSGRANTGELFF; cdr3_nt: TGTGCCAGCAGCCCGTCCGGGAGGGCAAACACCGGGGAGCTGTTTTTT
v_call: TRBV6-5; clone_size: .; d_call: .; j_call: TRBJ2-1; cdr3_aa: CASSYSEGDNEQFF; cdr3_nt: TGTGCCAGCAGTTACTCGGAGGGGGACAATGAGCAGTTCTTC
v_call: TRBV7-3; clone_size: .; d_call: .; j_call: TRBJ1-4; cdr3_aa: CASSSPGGGIEKLFF; cdr3_nt: TGTGCCAGCAGCTCCCCTGGCGGGGGAATTGAAAAACTGTTTTTT
v_call: TRBV19; clone_size: .; d_call: .; j_call: TRBJ1-1; cdr3_aa: CASSMVQVNTEAFF; cdr3_nt: TGTGCCAGTAGTATGGTGCAAGTGAACACTGAAGCTTTCTTT
v_call: TRBV3-1; clone_size: .; d_call: TRBD1; j_call: TRBJ1-5; cdr3_aa: CASSPGGGGDNQPQHF; cdr3_nt: TGTGCCAGCAGCCCAGGGGGAGGGGGCGACAATCAGCCCCAGCATTTT
v_call: TRBV19; clone_size: .; d_call: .; j_call: TRBJ1-1; cdr3_aa: CASTQPLMNTEAFF; cdr3_nt: TGTGCCAGTACACAGCCTTTGATGAACACTGAAGCTTTCTTT
v_call: TRBV2; clone_size: .; d_call: .; j_call: TRBJ1-1; cdr3_aa: CASTYRELNTEAFF; cdr3_nt: TGTGCCAGCACCTACAGGGAATTGAACACTGAAGCTTTCTTT
v_call: TRBV5-1; clone_size: .; d_call: .; j_call: TRBJ2-2; cdr3_aa: CASSLDEGGSTGELFF; cdr3_nt: TGCGCCAGCAGCTTGGACGAGGGAGGTTCCACCGGGGAGCTGTTTTTT
v_call: TRBV7-2; clone_size: .; d_call: .; j_call: TRBJ2-2; cdr3_aa: CASSLNQANTGELFF; cdr3_nt: TGTGCCAGCAGCTTGAACCAAGCGAACACCGGGGAGCTGTTTTTT
v_call: TRBV4-3; clone_size: .; d_call: TRBD2; j_call: TRBJ2-7; cdr3_aa: CASSHLGGGMIYDEQYF; cdr3_nt: TGCGCCAGCAGCCACCTCGGGGGGGGGATGATTTACGACGAGCAGTACTTC
v_call: TRBV19; clone_size: .; d_call: .; j_call: TRBJ2-1; cdr3_aa: CASTANYNEQFF; cdr3_nt: TGTGCCAGTACGGCCAACTACAATGAGCAGTTCTTC
v_call: TRBV20-1; clone_size: .; d_call: .; j_call: TRBJ2-5; cdr3_aa: CSAHPRDGDWKTQYF; cdr3_nt: TGCAGTGCCCACCCCCGGGACGGCGACTGGAAGACCCAGTACTTC
v_call: TRBV19; clone_size: .; d_call: .; j_call: TRBJ2-5; cdr3_aa: CASSVTGIQETQYF; cdr3_nt: TGTGCCAGTAGTGTAACAGGGATCCAAGAGACCCAGTACTTC